This T cell receptor (beta chain) emerged from a study of blood T cell repertoires in COVID-19. Across the study: The United States, Italy and Spain provided the acute and convalescent COVID-19 samples. The cDNA or gDNA used as material had been derived from T cells, B-cell-depleted T cells, or PBMCs.

Deletions cut 6 bases from V and 0 bases from J, with 14 bases between. The CDR3 contains 16 residues. From germline, CDR1 is ENHRY and CDR2 SYGVKD. TCRdb keeps only in-frame clones here, not all; method: immunoSEQ multiplex PCR. Found here are 300,000 to 350,000 clones, nearly 90% of them singletons; the top ten hold around 4.3%. Participant-reported clinical history was the basis for cohort assignment. The TCR was taken from a woman aged 18-29 years with acute COVID-19. The chain couples TRBV10-3 to TRBJ1-4; a weak D match, TRBD1 (5 bases). The specimen was PBMCs or T cells enriched from blood (not recorded which). CDR3 DNA sequence: TGTGCCATCAGAGAGGGACTCCTTGCAACTAATGAAAAACTGTTTTTT. Residues: CAIREGLLATNEKLFF.